Below, one T cell receptor (beta chain) is given with its context. It has no known antigen specificity. Base qualities are not provided; no much larger clone lies one nucleotide away. Read against the paper, the sample's time point label means: baseline before first vaccination. Samples from vaccinated people were obtained from the UK trials COV001 and COV002, which included a single-blind randomized controlled phase 2/3 trial of AZD1222 (ChAdOx1 nCoV-19) in healthy adults. Trial participant PBMC samples were collected at day 0 and day 28 after the second dose for TCRbeta chain sequencing. This specimen belongs to a study of T cell responses to AZD1222 COVID-19 vaccine (dated by TCRdb to 2020 to 2023). Some background on the complete study: AZD1222 recipients with second doses at about 4 weeks or about 12 weeks were pooled, because spike-specific TCR depth and breadth did not differ between schedules. Trial participants were enrolled into age subgroups of 18-55, 56-69 and 70-plus years, which contained 148, 28 and 57 TCR-sequenced participants, respectively. A total of 230 to 250 trial participants underwent TCR sequencing, of whom around 210 had received two doses of AZD1222 and about 25 had received two doses of the MenACWY control vaccine.

The CDR3 regions of human TCRbeta chains were analyzed by immunosequencing. For the original study's pipeline: Repertoire TCRs were checked for matches against a reference library of SARS-CoV-2-specific TCRs that had been generated using the MIRA antigen-specificity platform. Breadth was defined as the fraction of unique TCRs that were SARS-CoV-2-associated. Depth was defined as the fraction of total T cells that were SARS-CoV-2-associated. Using the MIRA data, each spike-specific TCR was assigned both to the spike region to which the TCR was reactive and to a CD4 or CD8 class. Log10-transformed breadth and depth values were compared by one-way ANOVA with Sidak's multiple comparisons tests. The table comes from immuneACCESS by way of TCRdb, which keeps in-frame sequences with V and J called. Part of the clones is missing from these tables; in studies checked, under half for an unresolved V gene and the rest for unknown reasons. Clonal size and the V and J genes are those of that table, whereas D and trimming came from the DNA. The sample contains around 110,000 clones, about 91% of them found a single time. Together, the top ten hold around a tenth of the sample.

The junction shows trimming of 7 bases on V and 0 bases on J, plus 15 bases between the germline ends. Reading from cysteine to phenylalanine, the CDR3 counts 15 amino acids. The DNA shown is the 45-base CDR3, in frame from base 1. CDR1 and CDR2, looked up from the germline V gene, are MNHEY and SVGAGI. Points the paper makes about the study in general: Most participants were white British and females outnumbered males, and the authors suggested that clonal diversity may have been underestimated. Because no day 14 peak-response samples were available, the repertoires could be characterized only after the peak T cell response. The 56-69-year group was small, and its depth increase did not reach significance, likely because of low power. Conclusions about previously exposed vaccinees are limited, since just six AZD1222 recipients were seropositive for SARS-CoV-2 at baseline. Reportedly, almost half of the unique spike-specific TCRs recognized epitopes lying outside the regions that are mutated in the B.1.351 and B.1.1.7 variants. The vaccine-associated CD4 TCRs covered the entire spike protein, and the dominant responses fell in regions 160-218 and 743-854. After two AZD1222 doses, both the breadth and the depth of spike-specific TCRs were significantly higher than at day 0 and than in MenACWY recipients.

The rearranged chain carries TRBV6-5 and TRBJ1-1, with the D gene call left open. Sequences were derived from peripheral blood, sampled on day 0 of AZD1222 vaccination. The TCR was taken from an adult in good health. The DNA reads as follows: TGTGCCAGCACTTCTGGCAGGTCCATGAACACTGAAGCTTTCTTT. This is translated as CASTSGRSMNTEAFF.